This T cell receptor (beta chain) appears in the sequencing data of a study of T cells after yellow fever vaccination. This clonotype was observed many times. No antigen is known for it. Study-wide findings and caveats: High-abundance clonotypes from the bulk population could contaminate FACS-sorted repertoires.

TCRdb fed the 5' RACE reads into MiXCR, producing one record per CDR3 protein. The sample includes 68,000 or so distinct CDR3 sequences, about 6% of them seen just once. V was clipped by 2 bases and J by 2 bases; unmatched bases: 3. CDR3 length equals 15 residues. Germline CDR1 reads SEHNR; CDR2 reads FQNEAQ (reference sequence). The sample here was CD8+ T cells sorted from PBMCs, taken around 45 days after the first yellow fever vaccination. This rearrangement joins TRBV7-9 to TRBJ2-7, with 10 bases fitting TRBD1. The receptor was derived from a man aged 18 to 29 who received the YFV17D yellow fever vaccine. This CDR3 reads CASSLRQGATYEQYF. The CDR3 DNA sequence: TGTGCCAGCAGCTTAAGACAGGGGGCCACCTACGAGCAGTACTTC.